A selection of T cell receptor beta chains follows, all from one sample in a study of metastatic and nonmetastatic thyroid tumors. TCRdb reprocessed the PCR reads via MiXCR. The sample holds 35,000 to 50,000 clones, less than 5% seen once. What was sequenced was blood. Receptor source: a female donor with papillary thyroid cancer or a benign thyroid nodule (not recorded which). Some clones in this sample may be carry-over from other donors' samples. The CDR3 runs from the conserved cysteine through the conserved F or W. D genes are given only for firm matches. Part of the rows lack a size; the others show once, few, many or a class for expanded clones.

d_call: .; j_call: TRBJ2-1; clone_size: many; v_call: TRBV18; cdr3_nt: TGTGCCAGCTCACCACGGGGTTCCCATGAGCAGTTCTTC; cdr3_aa: CASSPRGSHEQFF
d_call: TRBD2; j_call: TRBJ2-3; clone_size: many; v_call: TRBV6-1; cdr3_nt: TGTGCCAGCAGTTCCACTAGCGGGATTTCGACAGATACGCAGTATTTT; cdr3_aa: CASSSTSGISTDTQYF
d_call: TRBD1; j_call: TRBJ1-5; clone_size: .; v_call: TRBV30; cdr3_nt: TGTGCCTGGAGTGTAGGGACAGGGCGGTATCAGCCCCAGCATTTT; cdr3_aa: CAWSVGTGRYQPQHF
d_call: TRBD2; j_call: TRBJ2-1; clone_size: many; v_call: TRBV5-1; cdr3_nt: TGCGCCAGCAGCTTCTCGACTAGCGGGAACCCGACCTATAATGAGCAGTTCTTC; cdr3_aa: CASSFSTSGNPTYNEQFF
d_call: .; j_call: TRBJ1-3; clone_size: many; v_call: TRBV20-1; cdr3_nt: TGCAGTGCTCGAGCCCTCGGCATCAACACCATATATTTT; cdr3_aa: CSARALGINTIYF
d_call: .; j_call: TRBJ2-1; clone_size: .; v_call: TRBV20-1; cdr3_nt: TGCAGTGCTAGAGATACGACAGGGGACTACTACAATGAGCAGTTCTTC; cdr3_aa: CSARDTTGDYYNEQFF
d_call: TRBD1; j_call: TRBJ1-2; clone_size: few; v_call: TRBV5-1; cdr3_nt: TGCGCCAGCAGCACCGCACCGGGACAGGAATTCTATGGCTACACCTTC; cdr3_aa: CASSTAPGQEFYGYTF
d_call: TRBD2; j_call: TRBJ2-5; clone_size: many; v_call: TRBV5-4; cdr3_nt: TGTGCCAGCAGGGAGACCGGACTAGCCCAAGAGACCCAGTACTTC; cdr3_aa: CASRETGLAQETQYF
d_call: .; j_call: TRBJ1-2; clone_size: few; v_call: TRBV24-1; cdr3_nt: TGTGCCACCAGTGCCAGGCAAAACTATGGCTACACCTTC; cdr3_aa: CATSARQNYGYTF
d_call: TRBD1; j_call: TRBJ1-2; clone_size: few; v_call: TRBV5-1; cdr3_nt: TGCGCCAGCAGCATAGAGACAGGGGGTAACTATGGCTACACCTTC; cdr3_aa: CASSIETGGNYGYTF
d_call: .; j_call: TRBJ2-1; clone_size: many; v_call: TRBV5-1; cdr3_nt: TGCGCCAGCTCCGGCCGGCGGGGTAATGAGCAGTTCTTC; cdr3_aa: CASSGRRGNEQFF
d_call: .; j_call: TRBJ1-1; clone_size: many; v_call: TRBV27; cdr3_nt: TGTGCCAGCAGTTTAACAGTGAACACTGAAGCTTTCTTT; cdr3_aa: CASSLTVNTEAFF
d_call: TRBD2; j_call: TRBJ2-7; clone_size: .; v_call: TRBV6-2/TRBV6-3; cdr3_nt: TGTGCCAGCAGTTACTCTCGACTAGCGGCCTACGAGCAGTACTTC; cdr3_aa: CASSYSRLAAYEQYF
d_call: TRBD2; j_call: TRBJ2-2; clone_size: many; v_call: TRBV13; cdr3_nt: TGTGCCAGCAGTTACGGACTAGCAATCGGGGAGCTGTTTTTT; cdr3_aa: CASSYGLAIGELFF
d_call: .; j_call: TRBJ1-2; clone_size: once; v_call: TRBV6-1; cdr3_nt: TGTGCCAGCAGTATAGGACAGATTTATGGCTACACCTTC; cdr3_aa: CASSIGQIYGYTF
d_call: .; j_call: TRBJ1-1; clone_size: many; v_call: TRBV2; cdr3_nt: TGTGCCAGCAGAGACACCGGCCCTGAAGCTTTCTTT; cdr3_aa: CASRDTGPEAFF
d_call: .; j_call: TRBJ1-6; clone_size: many; v_call: TRBV2; cdr3_nt: TGTGCCAGCAGGAGGATGGGGGGCAAGGATTCACCCCTCCACTTT; cdr3_aa: CASRRMGGKDSPLHF
d_call: TRBD2; j_call: TRBJ2-1; clone_size: few; v_call: TRBV24-1; cdr3_nt: TGTGCCACCAGTGATTTGACAGGGGGACTAGCGGGAGCCGAGCAGTTCTTC; cdr3_aa: CATSDLTGGLAGAEQFF
d_call: .; j_call: TRBJ2-1; clone_size: many; v_call: TRBV7-9; cdr3_nt: TGTGCCAGCAGCTTTAGCGTCAATGAGCAGTTCTTC; cdr3_aa: CASSFSVNEQFF
d_call: .; j_call: TRBJ2-7; clone_size: few; v_call: TRBV7-9; cdr3_nt: TGTGCCAGCCAATCGTCAGTGGGCAGGGCGGGCCACGAGCAGTACTTC; cdr3_aa: CASQSSVGRAGHEQYF
d_call: TRBD2; j_call: TRBJ2-1; clone_size: many; v_call: TRBV5-6; cdr3_nt: TGTGCCAGCAGCCTAATGCTAGCGGGAGCTTACAATGAGCAGTTCTTC; cdr3_aa: CASSLMLAGAYNEQFF
d_call: TRBD2; j_call: TRBJ2-2; clone_size: few; v_call: TRBV7-7; cdr3_nt: TGTGCTAGCAGCTTAGCACTAGCGGGAGCCGGGGAGCTGTTTTTT; cdr3_aa: CASSLALAGAGELFF
d_call: TRBD1; j_call: TRBJ1-2; clone_size: few; v_call: TRBV3-1; cdr3_nt: TGTGCCAGCGGGGACAGAGTTAACTATGGCTACACCTTC; cdr3_aa: CASGDRVNYGYTF
d_call: .; j_call: TRBJ1-4; clone_size: many; v_call: TRBV9; cdr3_nt: TGTGCCAGCAGCGTAACGGGCGCTATTAATGAAAAACTGTTTTTT; cdr3_aa: CASSVTGAINEKLFF
d_call: .; j_call: TRBJ2-7; clone_size: medium-sized; v_call: TRBV6-1; cdr3_nt: TGTGCCAGCAGTCCCGGACTCGGCTCCTACGAGCAGTACTTC; cdr3_aa: CASSPGLGSYEQYF
d_call: .; j_call: TRBJ1-1; clone_size: many; v_call: TRBV7-3; cdr3_nt: TGTGCCAGCAGCTTAAATAGTAACACTGAAGCTTTCTTT; cdr3_aa: CASSLNSNTEAFF
d_call: TRBD2; j_call: TRBJ2-2; clone_size: .; v_call: TRBV6-4; cdr3_nt: TGTGTCAGCTTTCCGCCAGGGACTATAAACACCGGGGAGCTGTTTTTT; cdr3_aa: CVSFPPGTINTGELFF
d_call: .; j_call: TRBJ1-6; clone_size: few; v_call: TRBV19; cdr3_nt: TGTGCCAGTAGTATATTGGGGGGGGATTCACCCCTCCACTTT; cdr3_aa: CASSILGGDSPLHF
d_call: TRBD2; j_call: TRBJ2-1; clone_size: few; v_call: TRBV6-1; cdr3_nt: TGTGCCAGCAGTGAAAAAAAACAGGGACTAGCGGGAGGACGGAATGAGCAGTTCTTC; cdr3_aa: CASSEKKQGLAGGRNEQFF
d_call: TRBD1; j_call: TRBJ2-1; clone_size: many; v_call: TRBV15; cdr3_nt: TGTGCCACCAGCACAGGGACAGGGTTCTCCTACAATGAGCAGTTCTTC; cdr3_aa: CATSTGTGFSYNEQFF
d_call: .; j_call: TRBJ2-5; clone_size: many; v_call: TRBV5-1; cdr3_nt: TGCGCCAGCAGCCCGGAGGGGCCCCATAGACAAGAGACCCAGTACTTC; cdr3_aa: CASSPEGPHRQETQYF
d_call: TRBD2; j_call: TRBJ2-7; clone_size: few; v_call: TRBV6-2/TRBV6-3; cdr3_nt: TGTGCCACCACTAGCGGGAGGTCCTACGAGCAGTACTTC; cdr3_aa: CATTSGRSYEQYF
d_call: .; j_call: TRBJ2-2; clone_size: .; v_call: TRBV6-1; cdr3_nt: TGTGCCACCAAACTACAGGGAAGGGCCGGGGAGCTGTTTTTT; cdr3_aa: CATKLQGRAGELFF
d_call: .; j_call: TRBJ2-7; clone_size: many; v_call: TRBV12-5; cdr3_nt: TGTGCTAGTGGTCTGCGTTACGAGCAGTACTTC; cdr3_aa: CASGLRYEQYF
d_call: TRBD1; j_call: TRBJ2-1; clone_size: many; v_call: TRBV9; cdr3_nt: TGTGCCAGCAGCGCCGACAGGGGGCGGCTTAATGAGCAGTTCTTC; cdr3_aa: CASSADRGRLNEQFF
d_call: TRBD1; j_call: TRBJ2-6; clone_size: few; v_call: TRBV12-3/TRBV12-4; cdr3_nt: TGTGCCAGCAGCGGACAGGGATACTCTTGGGCCAACGTCCTGACTTTC; cdr3_aa: CASSGQGYSWANVLTF
d_call: .; j_call: TRBJ1-2; clone_size: many; v_call: TRBV4-1; cdr3_nt: TGCGCCAGCAGCCCAGGGACTAAAGGAGGCTACACCTTC; cdr3_aa: CASSPGTKGGYTF
d_call: .; j_call: TRBJ2-1; clone_size: few; v_call: TRBV4-1; cdr3_nt: TGCGCCAGCAGCCAAAACACTAACAATGAGCAGTTCTTC; cdr3_aa: CASSQNTNNEQFF
d_call: .; j_call: TRBJ1-4; clone_size: many; v_call: TRBV5-1; cdr3_nt: TGCGCCAGCAGCTTGGGAGCCAACTCTGGGGAAAAACTGTTTTTT; cdr3_aa: CASSLGANSGEKLFF
d_call: .; j_call: TRBJ2-3; clone_size: .; v_call: TRBV7-2; cdr3_nt: TGTGCCAACAGCTTATCTTGGCGCGGAGATACGCAGTATTTT; cdr3_aa: CANSLSWRGDTQYF
d_call: TRBD1; j_call: TRBJ1-2; clone_size: .; v_call: TRBV6-1; cdr3_nt: TGTGCCAGCAGAAAAGGGGGCGATGGCTCCACATTC; cdr3_aa: CASRKGGDGSTF